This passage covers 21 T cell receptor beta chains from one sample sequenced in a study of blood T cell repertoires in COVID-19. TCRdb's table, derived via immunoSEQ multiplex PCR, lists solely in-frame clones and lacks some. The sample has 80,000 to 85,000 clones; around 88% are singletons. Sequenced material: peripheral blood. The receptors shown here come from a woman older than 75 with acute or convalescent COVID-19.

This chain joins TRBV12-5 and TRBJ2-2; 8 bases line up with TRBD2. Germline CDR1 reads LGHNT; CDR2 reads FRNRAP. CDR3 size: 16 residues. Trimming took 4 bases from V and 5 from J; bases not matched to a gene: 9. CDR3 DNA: TGTGCTAGTGGTTCCGCGGGACTAGGGGGAACCGGGGAGCTGTTTTTT. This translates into CASGSAGLGGTGELFF.

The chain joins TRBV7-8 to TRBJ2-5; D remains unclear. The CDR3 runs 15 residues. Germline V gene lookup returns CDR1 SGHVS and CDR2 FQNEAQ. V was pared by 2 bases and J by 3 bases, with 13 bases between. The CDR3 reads CASSLSYSPEETQYF. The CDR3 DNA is TGTGCCAGCAGCTTATCTTACAGCCCTGAAGAGACCCAGTACTTC.

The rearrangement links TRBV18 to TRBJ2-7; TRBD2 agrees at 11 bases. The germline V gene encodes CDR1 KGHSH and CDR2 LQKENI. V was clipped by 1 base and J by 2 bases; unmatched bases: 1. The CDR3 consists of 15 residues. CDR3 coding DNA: TGTGCCAGCTCACCACTAGCGGGGGGGGCCTACGAGCAGTACTTC. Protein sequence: CASSPLAGGAYEQYF.

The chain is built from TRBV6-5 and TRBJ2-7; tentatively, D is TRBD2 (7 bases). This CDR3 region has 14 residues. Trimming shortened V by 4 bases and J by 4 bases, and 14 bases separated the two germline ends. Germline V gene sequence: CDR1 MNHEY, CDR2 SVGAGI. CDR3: CASSSGGGVYEQYF. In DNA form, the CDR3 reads TGTGCCAGCAGTTCCGGCGGGGGCGTATACGAGCAGTACTTC.

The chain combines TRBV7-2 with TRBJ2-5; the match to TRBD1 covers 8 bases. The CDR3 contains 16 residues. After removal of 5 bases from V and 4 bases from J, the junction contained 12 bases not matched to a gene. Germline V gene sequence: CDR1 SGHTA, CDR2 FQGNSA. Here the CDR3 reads CASSPAGGAFPETQYF. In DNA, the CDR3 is TGTGCCAGCAGCCCAGCAGGGGGCGCTTTCCCAGAGACCCAGTACTTC.

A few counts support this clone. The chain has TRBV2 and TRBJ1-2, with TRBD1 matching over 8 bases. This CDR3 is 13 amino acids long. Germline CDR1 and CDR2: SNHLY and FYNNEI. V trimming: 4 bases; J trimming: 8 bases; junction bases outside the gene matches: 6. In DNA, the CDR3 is TGTGCCAGCAGTGTCGACAGGGGCCGAGGCTACACCTTC. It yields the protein CASSVDRGRGYTF.

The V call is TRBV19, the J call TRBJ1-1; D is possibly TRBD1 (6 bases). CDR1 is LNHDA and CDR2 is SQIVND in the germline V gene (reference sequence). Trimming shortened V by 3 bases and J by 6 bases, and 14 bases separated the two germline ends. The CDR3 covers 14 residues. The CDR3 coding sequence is TGTGCCAGTAGTATCGGGGGGGCACAGGCTGAAGCTTTCTTT. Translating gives CASSIGGAQAEAFF.

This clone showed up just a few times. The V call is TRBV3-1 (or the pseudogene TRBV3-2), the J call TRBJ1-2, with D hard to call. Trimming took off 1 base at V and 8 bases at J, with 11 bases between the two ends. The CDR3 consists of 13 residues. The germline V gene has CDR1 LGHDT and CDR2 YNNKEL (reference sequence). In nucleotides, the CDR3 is TGTGCCAGCAGCCAAGTAGGAGATTGGGGCTACACCTTC. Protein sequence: CASSQVGDWGYTF.

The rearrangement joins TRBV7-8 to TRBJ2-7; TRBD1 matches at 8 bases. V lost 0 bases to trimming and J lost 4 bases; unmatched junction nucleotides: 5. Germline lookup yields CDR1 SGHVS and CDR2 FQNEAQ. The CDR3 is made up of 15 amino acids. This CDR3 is CASSLATGGNYEQYF. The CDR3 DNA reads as TGTGCCAGCAGCTTAGCTACAGGGGGAAATTACGAGCAGTACTTC.

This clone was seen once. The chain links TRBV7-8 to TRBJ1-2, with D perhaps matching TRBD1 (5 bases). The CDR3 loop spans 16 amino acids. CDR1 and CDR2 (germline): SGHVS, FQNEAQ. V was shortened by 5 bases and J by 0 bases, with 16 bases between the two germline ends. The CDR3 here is CASSPSAGTSNYGYTF. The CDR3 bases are TGTGCCAGCAGCCCCTCCGCGGGGACCTCTAACTATGGCTACACCTTC.

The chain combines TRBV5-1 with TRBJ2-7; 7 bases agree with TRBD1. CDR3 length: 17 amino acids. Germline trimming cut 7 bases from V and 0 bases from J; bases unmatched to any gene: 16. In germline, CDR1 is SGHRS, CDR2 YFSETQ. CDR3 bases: TGCGCCAGCGCCCGAAATGTTCCAGGGGGTCTCTCCTACGAGCAGTACTTC. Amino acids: CASARNVPGGLSYEQYF.

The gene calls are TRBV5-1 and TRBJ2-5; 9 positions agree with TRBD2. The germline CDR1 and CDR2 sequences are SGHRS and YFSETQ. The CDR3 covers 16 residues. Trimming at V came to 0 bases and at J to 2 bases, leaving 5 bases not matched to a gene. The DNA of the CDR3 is TGCGCCAGCAGCTTGGCGGTGGCGGGGGGGCAAGAGACCCAGTACTTC. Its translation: CASSLAVAGGQETQYF.

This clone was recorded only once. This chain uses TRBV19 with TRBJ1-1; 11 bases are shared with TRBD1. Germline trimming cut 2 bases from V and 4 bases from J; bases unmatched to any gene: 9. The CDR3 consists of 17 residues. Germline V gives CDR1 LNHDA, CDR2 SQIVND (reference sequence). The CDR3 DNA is TGTGCCAGTAGTATAATTCGGGGACAGGGGGGGCGCACTGAAGCTTTCTTT. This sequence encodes CASSIIRGQGGRTEAFF. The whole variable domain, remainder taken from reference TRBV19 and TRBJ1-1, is DGGITQSPKYLFRKEGQNVTLSCEQNLNHDAMYWYRQDPGQGLRLIYYSQIVNDFQKGDIAEGYSVSREKKESFPLTVTSAQKNPTAFYLCASSIIRGQGGRTEAFFGQGTRLTVV.

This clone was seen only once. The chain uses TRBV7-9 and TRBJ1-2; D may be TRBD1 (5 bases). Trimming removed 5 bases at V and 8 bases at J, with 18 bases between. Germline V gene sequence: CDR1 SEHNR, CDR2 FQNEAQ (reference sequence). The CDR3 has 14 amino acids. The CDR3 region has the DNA TGTGCCAGCAGCGGAACCAGGGTAGTGGTGGGCTACACCTTC. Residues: CASSGTRVVVGYTF.

CDR3 sequence (DNA): TGTGCCAGCAGCTTAGCGGCCGGGGCCAACGTCCTGACTTTC. Amino acid sequence: CASSLAAGANVLTF. This sequence joins TRBV7-9 and TRBJ2-6; D gene uncertain. There are 14 residues in the CDR3. V shed 0 bases and J shed 4 bases, with 4 bases lying between them. Germline assignment: CDR1 SEHNR and CDR2 FQNEAQ (reference sequence).

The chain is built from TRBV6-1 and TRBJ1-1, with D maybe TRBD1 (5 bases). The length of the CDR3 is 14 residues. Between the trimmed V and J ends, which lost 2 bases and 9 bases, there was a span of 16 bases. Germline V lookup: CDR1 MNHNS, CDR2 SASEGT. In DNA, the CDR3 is TGTGCCAGCAGTGAAACACAGGCGGGGCACAAAGCTTTCTTT. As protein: CASSETQAGHKAFF.

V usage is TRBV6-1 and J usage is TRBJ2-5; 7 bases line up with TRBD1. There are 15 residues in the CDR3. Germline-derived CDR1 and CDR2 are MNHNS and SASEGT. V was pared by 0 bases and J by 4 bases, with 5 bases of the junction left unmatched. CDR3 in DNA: TGTGCCAGCAGTGAAGCAGGGGGCCGAGGAGAGACCCAGTACTTC. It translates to CASSEAGGRGETQYF.

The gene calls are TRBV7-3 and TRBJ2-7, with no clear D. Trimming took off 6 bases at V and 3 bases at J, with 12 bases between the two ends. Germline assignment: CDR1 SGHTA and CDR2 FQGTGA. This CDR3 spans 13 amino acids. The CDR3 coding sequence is TGTGCCAGCAGGTCGGCATCGGGCTACGAGCAGTACTTC. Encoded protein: CASRSASGYEQYF. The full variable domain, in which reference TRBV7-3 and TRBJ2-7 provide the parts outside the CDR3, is GAGVSQTPSNKVTEKGKYVELRCDPISGHTALYWYRQSLGQGPEFLIYFQGTGAADDSGLPNDRFFAVRPEGSVSTLKIQRTERGDSAVYLCASRSASGYEQYFGPGTRLTVT.

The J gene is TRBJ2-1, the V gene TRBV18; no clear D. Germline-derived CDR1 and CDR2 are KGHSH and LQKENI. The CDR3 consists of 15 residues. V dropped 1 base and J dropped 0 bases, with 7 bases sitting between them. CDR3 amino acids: CASSPQFSSYNEQFF. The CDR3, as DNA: TGTGCCAGCTCACCACAATTCAGCTCCTACAATGAGCAGTTCTTC.

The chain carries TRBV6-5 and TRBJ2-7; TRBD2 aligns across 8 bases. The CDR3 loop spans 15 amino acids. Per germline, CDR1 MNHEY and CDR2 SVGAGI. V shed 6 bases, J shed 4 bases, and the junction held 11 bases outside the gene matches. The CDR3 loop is CASSDPREGFYEQYF. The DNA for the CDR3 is TGTGCCAGCAGCGACCCCCGGGAGGGCTTTTACGAGCAGTACTTC.

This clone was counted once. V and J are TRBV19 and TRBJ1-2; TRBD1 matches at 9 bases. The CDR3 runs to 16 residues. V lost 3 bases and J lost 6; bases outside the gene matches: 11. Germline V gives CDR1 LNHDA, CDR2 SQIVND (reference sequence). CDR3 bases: TGTGCCAGTAGTATTTTAGGCACAGGGGGCCGCGATGGCTACACCTTC. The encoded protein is CASSILGTGGRDGYTF.